This paragraph reports one TCR beta chain. Per the original data handling: The assay estimated nucleated cells by amplifying reference gene primers. The data were produced by immunoSEQ multiplex PCR, yet TCRdb's version contains in-frame clones alone and is incomplete. The DNA was the basis for D and trimming; V, J and clone size are from that table. Here the sample spans some 200,000 clones, about four fifths being singletons. Trimming removed 1 base from V and 1 base from J, with 13 bases in between. The CDR3 is made up of 17 amino acids. Germline V gives CDR1 SGHVS, CDR2 FNYEAQ. The sample comes from a study of blood T cell repertoires in COVID-19. Study-level information: Material from acute and convalescent COVID-19 was sourced from the United States, Italy and Spain. T cells, B-cell-depleted T cells, or PBMCs provided the cDNA or gDNA that served as material.

Sequencing was performed on peripheral blood. The clonotype comes from a woman in her fifties or sixties with active or convalescent COVID-19. This chain links TRBV7-6 with TRBJ2-2; possible D gene TRBD2, 6 bases. CDR3 region: CASSLVWAGQNTGELFF. CDR3 DNA: TGTGCCAGCAGCTTAGTTTGGGCGGGGCAGAACACCGGGGAGCTGTTTTTT.